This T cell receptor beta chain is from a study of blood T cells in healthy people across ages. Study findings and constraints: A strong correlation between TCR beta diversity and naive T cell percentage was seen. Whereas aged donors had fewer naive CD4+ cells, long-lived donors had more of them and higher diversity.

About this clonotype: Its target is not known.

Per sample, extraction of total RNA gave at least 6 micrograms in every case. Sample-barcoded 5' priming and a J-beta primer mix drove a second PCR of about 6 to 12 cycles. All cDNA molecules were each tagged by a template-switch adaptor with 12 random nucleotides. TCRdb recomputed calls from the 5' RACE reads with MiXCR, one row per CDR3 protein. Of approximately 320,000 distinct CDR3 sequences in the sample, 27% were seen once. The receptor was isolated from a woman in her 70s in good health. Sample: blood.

The CDR3 region has the DNA TGTGCCAGCGTGGCCTCTGGGGCCAACGTCCTGACTTTC. Amino acid sequence: CASVASGANVLTF. V and J are TRBV28 and TRBJ2-6; D gene ambiguous. Germline V gene sequence: CDR1 MDHEN, CDR2 SYDVKM. V was cut by 8 bases and J by 0 bases, with 5 bases left in between. The CDR3 spans 13 residues. Looking up the rest from reference TRBV28 and TRBJ2-6 gives the full variable domain: DVKVTQSSRYLVKRTGEKVFLECVQDMDHENMFWYRQDPGLGLRLIYFSYDVKMKEKGDIPEGYSVSREKKERFSLILESASTNQTSMYLCASVASGANVLTFGAGSRLTVL.